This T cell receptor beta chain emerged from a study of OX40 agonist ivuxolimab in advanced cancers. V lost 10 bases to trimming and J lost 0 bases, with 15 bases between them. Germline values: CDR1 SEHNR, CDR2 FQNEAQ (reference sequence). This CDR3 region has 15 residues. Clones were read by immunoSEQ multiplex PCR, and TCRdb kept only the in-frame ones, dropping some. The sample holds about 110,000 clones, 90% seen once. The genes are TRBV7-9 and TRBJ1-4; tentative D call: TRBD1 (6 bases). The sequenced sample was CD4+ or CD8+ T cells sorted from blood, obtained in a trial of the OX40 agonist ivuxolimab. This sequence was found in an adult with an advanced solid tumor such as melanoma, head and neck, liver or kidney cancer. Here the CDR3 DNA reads TGTGCCACCTCCAAGGGGGACCCAACTAATGAAAAACTGTTTTTT. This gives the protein CATSKGDPTNEKLFF.